This T cell receptor (beta chain) was documented in a study of blood T cell repertoires in COVID-19. Study-wide context: Spain, Italy and the United States supplied samples that represented acute and convalescent COVID-19. Nucleic acid was either cDNA or gDNA, and it came from T cells, B-cell-depleted T cells, or PBMCs.

In the study's own analysis: Reference gene primer amplification in the assay estimated nucleated cell counts. Sequencing was performed with immunoSEQ multiplex PCR; in TCRdb, only in-frame clones are kept and a portion is missing. The V and J calls and clone size are taken from that table; D and trimming were inferred from the DNA. The data contain some 140,000 clones, around 82% of them seen just once; the ten biggest clones take up about 5.5%. The sample comprised PBMCs or T cells enriched from blood (not recorded which). The sequence derives from a man aged 40-49 years with acute COVID-19.

The CDR3 loop is CASSLDIRQGYGYTF. In DNA form, the CDR3 reads TGTGCCAGCAGCTTAGATATCCGACAGGGGTATGGCTACACCTTC. The chain has TRBV7-2 and TRBJ1-2; 8 bases are a match to TRBD1. CDR3 length equals 15 residues. V lost 1 base and J lost 5; bases outside the gene matches: 6. CDR1 is SGHTA, CDR2 FQGNSA, per germline. Full variable domain (outside the CDR3, taken from reference TRBV7-2 and TRBJ1-2): GAGVSQSPSNKVTEKGKDVELRCDPISGHTALYWYRQSLGQGLEFLIYFQGNSAPDKSGLPSDRFSAERTGGSVSTLTIQRTQQEDSAVYLCASSLDIRQGYGYTFGSGTRLTVV.